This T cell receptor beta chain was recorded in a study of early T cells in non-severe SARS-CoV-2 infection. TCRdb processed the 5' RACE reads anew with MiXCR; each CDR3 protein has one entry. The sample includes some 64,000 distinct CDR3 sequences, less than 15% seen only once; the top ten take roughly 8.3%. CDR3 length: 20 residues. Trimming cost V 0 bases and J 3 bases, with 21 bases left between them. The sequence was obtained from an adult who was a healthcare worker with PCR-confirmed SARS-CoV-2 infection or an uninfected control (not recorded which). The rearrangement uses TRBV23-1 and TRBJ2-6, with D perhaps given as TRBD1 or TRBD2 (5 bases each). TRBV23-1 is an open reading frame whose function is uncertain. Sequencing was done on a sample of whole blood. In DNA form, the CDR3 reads TGCGCCAGCAGTCAATCCCGAGGGGTCTTCTCTATAAGTGGGGCCAACGTCCTGACTTTC. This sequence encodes CASSQSRGVFSISGANVLTF.